The sequence of this TCR beta chain was determined in a study of blood T cell repertoires in COVID-19. Background on the study: COVID-19 samples from acute and convalescent phases originated in the United States, Italy and Spain. T cells, B-cell-depleted T cells, or PBMCs supplied cDNA or gDNA.

Germline trimming cut 3 bases from V and 2 bases from J; bases unmatched to any gene: 7. Germline assignment: CDR1 KGHSH and CDR2 LQKENI. This CDR3 has 15 amino acids. Data came from immunoSEQ multiplex PCR; TCRdb stores just in-frame clones and leaves some out. The table records approximately 150,000 clones, around four fifths of them present only once. The count of this clone is one. This chain joins TRBV18 and TRBJ2-7; the match to TRBD1 covers 7 bases. The receptor was isolated from a woman of 80 years or more with COVID-19, enrolled during active disease. The sequencing sample was made of peripheral blood. CDR3 nucleotide sequence: TGTGCCAGCTCACCGGGGAAAGGGGGCACCTACGAGCAGTACTTC. Amino acids: CASSPGKGGTYEQYF.